One and the same sample provided the 25 T cell receptor beta chains below, sequenced in a study of cytomegalovirus exposure and HLA in healthy donors. Sequenced by immunoSEQ multiplex PCR; TCRdb stores in-frame clones only, minus some. The top ten clones hold 2.1% of a sample with 120,000 or so clones, around 85% of them seen once. The sequencing sample was made of PBMCs. These receptors were obtained from a woman aged 25 to 39 in good health and CMV-seronegative.

This chain connects TRBV7-9 to TRBJ2-3, with TRBD1 matching over 7 bases. The CDR3 length is 15 residues. V shed 2 bases, J shed 0 bases, and the junction held 2 bases outside the gene matches. Germline V gene sequence: CDR1 SEHNR, CDR2 FQNEAQ (reference sequence). CDR3 DNA: TGTGCCAGCAGCTTACAGGGGGTTAGCACAGATACGCAGTATTTT. Protein product: CASSLQGVSTDTQYF.

This chain links TRBV9 with TRBJ2-5; D is undetermined. Deletions cut 1 base from V and 2 bases from J, with 6 bases between. The CDR3 is 13 amino acids. Germline V gene data show CDR1 as SGDLS and CDR2 as YYNGEE. The CDR3 sequence: CASSVWPQETQYF. CDR3 DNA sequence: TGTGCCAGCAGCGTATGGCCACAAGAGACCCAGTACTTC.

This rearrangement joins TRBV9 to TRBJ1-3; no reliable D call. The CDR3 has 16 residues. Germline V gene lookup returns CDR1 SGDLS and CDR2 YYNGEE. V was trimmed by 4 bases and J by 1 base, leaving 15 bases between them. CDR3 nucleotide sequence: TGTGCCAGCAGCCCGTCGGCGGCTAAATCTGGAAACACCATATATTTT. This encodes CASSPSAAKSGNTIYF.

CDR3 nucleotide sequence: TGTGCCAGCAGCGGATCGGGGGGGCGAGACTATGGCTACACCTTC. Its translation: CASSGSGGRDYGYTF. The chain joins TRBV2 to TRBJ1-2; tentative D call: TRBD1 (6 bases). Germline V CDR1 and CDR2: SNHLY, FYNNEI. Deletions cut 6 bases from V and 3 bases from J, with 17 bases between. The CDR3 is made up of 15 amino acids. The whole variable domain, remainder taken from reference TRBV2 and TRBJ1-2, is EPEVTQTPSHQVTQMGQEVILRCVPISNHLYFYWYRQILGQKVEFLVSFYNNEISEKSEIFDDQFSVERPDGSNFTLKIRSTKLEDSAMYFCASSGSGGRDYGYTFGSGTRLTVV.

This chain links TRBV5-1 with TRBJ1-5; D not certain. Germline V gene data show CDR1 as SGHRS and CDR2 as YFSETQ. V gave up 2 bases and J gave up 5 bases, with 8 bases separating them. The CDR3 has 13 residues. The CDR3 spells CASSLEADQPQHF. CDR3 bases: TGCGCCAGCAGCTTAGAGGCGGATCAGCCCCAGCATTTT. The entire variable domain, with the rest obtained from reference TRBV5-1 and TRBJ1-5, is as follows: KAGVTQTPRYLIKTRGQQVTLSCSPISGHRSVSWYQQTPGQGLQFLFEYFSETQRNKGNFPGRFSGRQFSNSRSEMNVSTLELGDSALYLCASSLEADQPQHFGDGTRLSIL.

V usage is TRBV7-2 and J usage is TRBJ2-2, with 10 bases fitting TRBD2. J lost 0 bases, V lost 2 bases, and 6 bases had no gene match. The CDR3 extends over 18 amino acids. Germline V gene lookup returns CDR1 SGHTA and CDR2 FQGNSA. This chain's CDR3 is CASSLLLAGAPNTGELFF. CDR3 nucleotide sequence: TGTGCCAGCAGCTTACTTCTAGCGGGGGCCCCGAACACCGGGGAGCTGTTTTTT.

This rearrangement joins TRBV27 to TRBJ2-7; 7 bases are shared with TRBD1. This CDR3 spans 11 amino acids. The ends lost 5 bases at V and 6 bases at J; junction bases unmatched: 1. Germline V gives CDR1 MNHEY, CDR2 SMNVEV (reference sequence). CDR3 sequence reads: CASSRQGEQYF. For the CDR3, the DNA is TGTGCCAGCAGTCGACAGGGCGAGCAGTACTTC.

The chain employs TRBV14 and TRBJ2-1; the D gene is possibly TRBD2 (6 bases). The CDR3 spans 18 residues. Germline V lookup: CDR1 SGHDN, CDR2 FVKESK. V was clipped by 0 bases and J by 1 base, with 16 bases between them. The CDR3: CASSQDRRSGTSYNEQFF. CDR3 in DNA: TGTGCCAGCAGCCAAGACCGGAGAAGTGGGACTTCCTACAATGAGCAGTTCTTC.

The rearrangement joins TRBV27 to TRBJ1-2, with D perhaps TRBD1 (6 bases). V lost 3 bases, J lost 3 bases, and 11 bases lay in between. Germline CDR1 and CDR2: MNHEY and SMNVEV (reference sequence). The CDR3 is 14 residues long. The CDR3 is CASSFGGRDYGYTF. The CDR3, as DNA: TGTGCCAGCAGTTTCGGGGGGCGCGACTATGGCTACACCTTC.

The gene calls are TRBV2 and TRBJ1-6; D call uncertain. V was pared by 3 bases and J by 0 bases, with 6 bases between. Germline V gene sequence: CDR1 SNHLY, CDR2 FYNNEI. The CDR3 covers 15 residues. In nucleotides, the CDR3 is TGTGCCAGCAGTGACAGAAGCTCCTATAATTCACCCCTCCACTTT. This sequence encodes CASSDRSSYNSPLHF.

This chain connects TRBV2 to TRBJ1-2; weak D call: TRBD1 (6 bases). CDR1 is SNHLY, CDR2 FYNNEI, per germline. The CDR3 totals 14 residues. The V end lost 7 bases, the J end lost 3 bases, and 15 bases lay between the germline ends. The CDR3 loop is CASTWDTPDYGYTF. Here the CDR3 DNA reads TGTGCCAGCACCTGGGACACTCCGGACTATGGCTACACCTTC.

J is TRBJ1-2 and V is TRBV5-8; 7 nucleotides align to TRBD1. The CDR3 runs 15 residues. CDR1 is SGHTS and CDR2 is YDEGEE in the germline V gene. Trimming took 0 bases from V and 8 from J; bases not matched to a gene: 10. The CDR3 here is CASSLAPQGRRGYTF. CDR3 coding DNA: TGTGCCAGCAGCTTGGCCCCACAGGGGCGTAGGGGCTACACCTTC.

The CDR3 DNA reads TGCGCCAGCCAGGAGGGCTGGAACACTGAAGCTTTCTTT. Translated: CASQEGWNTEAFF. The chain couples TRBV10-1 to TRBJ1-1; no firm D call. The CDR3 length is 13 residues. The germline V gene has CDR1 WNHNN and CDR2 SYGVQD (reference sequence). The ends were cut back, 8 bases at V and 1 base at J, with 11 bases in the middle.

The chain has TRBV19 and TRBJ2-7, with TRBD2 as a possible D gene (6 bases). Trimming left V 3 bases short and J 0 bases short, with 12 bases between. The CDR3 is made up of 15 amino acids. Germline CDR1 and CDR2: LNHDA and SQIVND (reference sequence). The CDR3 protein is CASSMGLLSSYEQYF. The CDR3 region has the DNA TGTGCCAGTAGTATGGGACTTTTAAGCTCCTACGAGCAGTACTTC.

As for this clone: One end of the junction does not line up with germline, which may come from a read error. Other DNA sequences in this sample translate to the same CDR3. The chain is built from TRBV19 and TRBJ2-2, with TRBD2 matching over 14 bases. Germline loops: CDR1 LNHDA, CDR2 SQIVND (reference sequence). The CDR3 contains 18 residues. CDR3 region: CASSIGLAGGPNTGELFF. CDR3 sequence (DNA): TGTGCCAGTAGCATAGGACTAGCGGGGGGCCCCAACACCGGGGAGCTGTTTTTT.

This sequence joins TRBV21-1 and TRBJ2-7; no DNA check was done on the table's D call, TRBD2. TRBV21-1 is termed a pseudogene. The CDR3 extends over 18 amino acids. The CDR3 loop reads CASPLEGLAGNLTYEQYF. The CDR3, as DNA: TGTGCCAGCCCCTTGGAGGGACTAGCGGGGAATTTGACCTACGAGCAGTACTTC.

The V and J genes are TRBV7-3 and TRBJ1-2; 8 bases match TRBD1. Germline V lookup: CDR1 SGHTA, CDR2 FQGTGA. V gave up 5 bases and J gave up 13 bases; unmatched junction bases: 12. The CDR3 contains 13 residues. The CDR3 DNA reads TGTGCCAGCAGCCAACAGGGGGGAAGTTGGGTCACCTTC. It is translated as CASSQQGGSWVTF.

The chain uses TRBV6-1 and TRBJ1-6, with D possibly TRBD1 on 5 matching bases. The CDR3 runs 15 residues. V was trimmed by 4 bases and J by 11 bases, leaving 18 bases between them. Germline V CDR1 and CDR2: MNHNS, SASEGT. CDR3 in amino acids: CASSASGLGAAPLHF. The CDR3 DNA reads as TGTGCCAGCAGTGCCTCCGGACTAGGGGCGGCACCCCTCCACTTT.

This sequence joins TRBV2 and TRBJ2-7; TRBD1 matches 7 bases. The length of the CDR3 is 12 residues. Unmatched junction bases numbered 7, after V lost 8 bases and J lost 6 bases. CDR1 and CDR2 (germline): SNHLY, FYNNEI. The CDR3 region is CASSTGASEQYF. CDR3 DNA: TGTGCCAGCTCCACAGGGGCTAGCGAGCAGTACTTC.

For the CDR3, the DNA is TGTGCCAGCAGCGCGGGACTCAACCAGGAAAAACTGTTTTTT. This gives the protein CASSAGLNQEKLFF. This sequence joins TRBV5-4 and TRBJ1-4, with D maybe TRBD1 (5 bases). V lost 4 bases and J 8 bases, leaving 15 bases between the germline ends. This CDR3 contains 14 residues. Germline CDR1 reads SGHNT; CDR2 reads YYREEE (reference sequence). The variable domain in full, with the rest retrieved from reference TRBV5-4 and TRBJ1-4, is ETGVTQSPTHLIKTRGQQVTLRCSSQSGHNTVSWYQQALGQGPQFIFQYYREEENGRGNFPPRFSGLQFPNYSSELNVNALELDDSALYLCASSAGLNQEKLFFGSGTQLSVL.

The chain couples TRBV11-3 to TRBJ1-2; a weak D match, TRBD1 (6 bases). V lost 5 bases and J lost 0, with 13 bases in between. The length of the CDR3 is 15 residues. In germline, CDR1 is SGHNT, CDR2 YENEEA. The chain's CDR3 is CASSPGGGANYGYTF. The CDR3 DNA reads as TGTGCCAGCAGCCCCGGAGGGGGGGCTAACTATGGCTACACCTTC.

The chain combines TRBV9 with TRBJ2-7; TRBD2 aligns across 9 bases. This CDR3 is 15 amino acids long. Germline lookup yields CDR1 SGDLS and CDR2 YYNGEE. V trimming: 3 bases; J trimming: 5 bases; junction bases outside the gene matches: 9. The CDR3 DNA sequence: TGTGCCAGCAGCGCTTCGGCGGGGGGGCAGGACGAGCAGTACTTC. Amino acids: CASSASAGGQDEQYF.

This chain joins TRBV7-8 and TRBJ2-7, with D unresolved. V was cut by 1 base and J by 6 bases, with 7 bases left in between. Germline CDR1 reads SGHVS; CDR2 reads FQNEAQ. The CDR3 runs to 12 residues. The CDR3 sequence: CASSLVRGEQYF. As DNA, the CDR3 is TGTGCCAGCAGCTTAGTCCGAGGCGAGCAGTACTTC.

This clone was observed a few times. J is TRBJ1-6 and V is TRBV6-5, with D unclear. The CDR3 is made up of 14 amino acids. V gave up 5 bases and J gave up 5 bases, with 10 bases separating them. Germline V lookup: CDR1 MNHEY, CDR2 SVGAGI. Here the CDR3 reads CASSTTGNNSPLHF. CDR3 bases: TGTGCCAGCAGTACGACGGGGAATAATTCACCCCTCCACTTT.

V and J are TRBV7-2 and TRBJ1-3; D remains unclear. Germline V gene data show CDR1 as SGHTA and CDR2 as FQGNSA. The CDR3 is 10 residues long. In DNA, the CDR3 is TGTGCAGCCGGGGAAAACACCATATATTTT. Residues: CAAGENTIYF.